Listed here are 26 T cell receptor beta chains from one sample, sequenced in a study of PD-L1 blockade in urothelial cancer. Time point of the sample: peripheral blood 6 weeks after treatment start. Profiling relied on immunoSEQ multiplex PCR, and the TCRdb table lists in-frame clones only, not all of them. The sample lists tens of thousands of clones; about 88% were seen once. The starting material was PBMCs, obtained around atezolizumab (anti-PD-L1) treatment. These receptors were taken from a man aged 55 to 70 with urothelial cancer.

V is TRBV19 and J is TRBJ1-1; D might be TRBD1 (5 bases). The ends were cut back, 1 base at V and 0 bases at J, with 12 bases in the middle. The CDR3 covers 16 residues. Germline values: CDR1 LNHDA, CDR2 SQIVND (reference sequence). For the CDR3, the DNA is TGTGCCAGTAGTATAGGTAGACAGAGAATGAACACTGAAGCTTTCTTT. Translated, it gives CASSIGRQRMNTEAFF.

The chain uses TRBV6-1 and TRBJ2-3; 8 bases align to TRBD1. The CDR3 runs to 14 residues. Germline-derived CDR1 and CDR2 are MNHNS and SASEGT. The V gene end was trimmed by 8 bases and the J gene end by 0 bases; junction bases not matched to a gene: 4. DNA of the CDR3: TGTGCCAGCCAGCAGGGGGCTAGCACAGATACGCAGTATTTT. This encodes CASQQGASTDTQYF.

The chain recombines TRBV5-1 with TRBJ2-1; 9 positions agree with TRBD1. The germline gives CDR1 SGHRS, CDR2 YFSETQ. The junction had 11 bases not matched to a gene; V was cut back by 3 bases and J by 7 bases. The length of the CDR3 is 16 residues. This chain's CDR3 is CASSWKGQGGLNEQFF. The CDR3 region has the DNA TGCGCCAGCAGCTGGAAGGGACAGGGAGGGTTAAATGAGCAGTTCTTC.

The chain joins TRBV7-9 to TRBJ2-3, with a weak D call TRBD1 (6 bases). Trimming removed 3 bases at V and 2 bases at J, with 9 bases between. This CDR3 region has 14 residues. CDR1 and CDR2 from the germline V gene are SEHNR and FQNEAQ (reference sequence). The chain's CDR3 is CASSFGQPTDTQYF. The DNA for the CDR3 is TGTGCCAGCAGCTTCGGACAGCCCACAGATACGCAGTATTTT. Variable domain in full (rest from reference TRBV7-9 and TRBJ2-3): DTGVSQNPRHKITKRGQNVTFRCDPISEHNRLYWYRQTLGQGPEFLTYFQNEAQLEKSRLLSDRFSAERPKGSFSTLEIQRTEQGDSAMYLCASSFGQPTDTQYFGPGTRLTVL.

The count of this clone is one. The rearrangement uses TRBV7-9 and TRBJ2-1; perhaps TRBD2 as D (5 bases). The CDR3 runs to 15 residues. The V and J ends lost 5 bases and 0 bases respectively, with 11 bases between them. Germline assignment: CDR1 SEHNR and CDR2 FQNEAQ (reference sequence). The DNA for the CDR3 is TGTGCCAGCAGCCCCAGCGGAAGCTCCTACAATGAGCAGTTCTTC. This gives the protein CASSPSGSSYNEQFF.

This chain links TRBV19 with TRBJ2-2, with 10 bases identical to TRBD2. With V trimmed by 8 bases and J by 8 bases, 8 bases remained unmatched. CDR1 is LNHDA, CDR2 SQIVND, per germline (reference sequence). This CDR3 is built from 14 residues. CDR3 region: CASQREGALGELFF. CDR3 bases: TGTGCCAGTCAGCGGGAGGGGGCTTTGGGGGAGCTGTTTTTT.

V gene TRBV5-6 combines with J gene TRBJ1-6, with TRBD1 as a possible D gene (5 bases). Germline values: CDR1 SGHDT, CDR2 YYEEEE. The CDR3 sequence is 14 residues long. Trimming took off 1 base at V and 5 bases at J, with 7 bases between the two ends. The CDR3 is CASSLQGNNSPLHF. The CDR3 DNA reads as TGTGCCAGCAGCTTGCAGGGAAATAATTCACCCCTCCACTTT.

This rearrangement joins TRBV4-2 to TRBJ1-3, with 9 bases lining up with TRBD1. This CDR3 spans 17 amino acids. V lost 0 bases to trimming and J lost 2 bases; unmatched junction nucleotides: 5. Germline CDR1 LGHNA, CDR2 YNFKEQ. The CDR3 protein is CASSQDGWTGAGNTIYF. CDR3 DNA: TGTGCCAGCAGCCAAGATGGTTGGACAGGGGCTGGAAACACCATATATTTT.

V gene TRBV2 combines with J gene TRBJ1-1; 9 bases fit TRBD1. V lost 0 bases, J lost 4 bases, and 9 bases stayed unmatched. The germline V gene has CDR1 SNHLY and CDR2 FYNNEI. This CDR3 is 17 amino acids long. CDR3 in DNA: TGTGCCAGCAGTGAAGCGCTTCCGGGACAGGGACCCACTGAAGCTTTCTTT. Protein: CASSEALPGQGPTEAFF.

This clone is deemed medium-sized (0.01 to 0.1%). This chain joins TRBV19 and TRBJ2-1, with 12 bases matching TRBD2. Trimming at V came to 4 bases and at J to 9 bases, leaving 10 bases not matched to a gene. This CDR3 is built from 16 residues. Germline V gives CDR1 LNHDA, CDR2 SQIVND (reference sequence). The chain's CDR3 is CASSTLTSGRVVEQFF. The DNA of the CDR3 is TGTGCCAGTAGTACCTTGACTAGCGGGAGAGTTGTTGAGCAGTTCTTC.

The chain couples TRBV12-5 to TRBJ1-1, with unresolved D. The CDR3 length is 13 residues. V lost 2 bases to trimming and J lost 5 bases, with 9 bases between them. Germline assignment: CDR1 LGHNT and CDR2 FRNRAP. CDR3 DNA sequence: TGTGCTAGTGGTTTGTCGGGAGGAACTGAAGCTTTCTTT. It translates to CASGLSGGTEAFF.

The rearrangement joins TRBV7-9 to TRBJ2-1, with 7 bases lining up with TRBD2. Unmatched junction bases numbered 21, after V lost 9 bases and J lost 10 bases. The CDR3 runs 16 residues. Per the germline V gene, CDR1 is SEHNR and CDR2 is FQNEAQ (reference sequence). CDR3 bases: TGTGCCAGTGGGGAAGGGGACTACCTCAGAGGTAAGGAGCAGTTCTTC. Protein sequence: CASGEGDYLRGKEQFF. Drawing the rest from reference TRBV7-9 and TRBJ2-1, the complete variable domain is DTGVSQNPRHKITKRGQNVTFRCDPISEHNRLYWYRQTLGQGPEFLTYFQNEAQLEKSRLLSDRFSAERPKGSFSTLEIQRTEQGDSAMYLCASGEGDYLRGKEQFFGPGTRLTVL.

Concerning this clone itself: Other nucleotide sequences from this sample produce the same CDR3. V usage is TRBV4-3 and J usage is TRBJ1-1; possibly TRBD1 for D (6 bases). This CDR3 is 15 amino acids long. Germline lookup yields CDR1 LGHNA and CDR2 YSLEER. Trimming pared 1 base from V and 0 bases from J, leaving 9 bases between. In DNA, the CDR3 is TGCGCCAGCAGCCAAGTGGACAGAGTGAACACTGAAGCTTTCTTT. This sequence encodes CASSQVDRVNTEAFF.

The gene calls are TRBV19 and TRBJ2-3; 8 bases agree with TRBD2. This CDR3 has 16 residues. Germline CDR1 LNHDA, CDR2 SQIVND (reference sequence). Germline trimming cut 5 bases from V and 2 bases from J; bases unmatched to any gene: 9. The CDR3 is CASSPARGRITDTQYF. CDR3 bases: TGTGCCAGTAGTCCCGCCCGCGGGAGGATCACAGATACGCAGTATTTT.

V and J are TRBV27 and TRBJ2-6; 9 bases fit TRBD1. CDR3 size: 17 residues. V dropped 2 bases and J dropped 4; count of bases not matched to a gene: 6. The germline V gene encodes CDR1 MNHEY and CDR2 SMNVEV (reference sequence). The CDR3 DNA sequence: TGTGCCAGCAGTTTACGGGGACAGGGTTCGGGGGCCAACGTCCTGACTTTC. Its translation is CASSLRGQGSGANVLTF.

V usage is TRBV5-8 and J usage is TRBJ2-2; D is unclear. The germline gives CDR1 SGHTS, CDR2 YDEGEE. The CDR3 is made up of 15 amino acids. V shed 7 bases and J shed 4 bases, with 17 bases lying between them. CDR3 sequence (DNA): TGTGCCAGCCCGCTGAGACTCCACGGCACCGGGGAGCTGTTTTTT. Protein sequence: CASPLRLHGTGELFF.

The chain couples TRBV7-9 to TRBJ1-1, with D hard to call. The CDR3 runs 15 residues. CDR1 and CDR2 (germline): SEHNR, FQNEAQ (reference sequence). The germline V and J ends were trimmed by 7 bases and 3 bases, with 18 bases remaining between them. CDR3 sequence: CASTTRGRLDTEAFF. The CDR3 DNA sequence: TGTGCCAGCACCACCCGCGGGCGCCTGGACACTGAAGCTTTCTTT.

J is TRBJ2-7 and V is TRBV5-5; a weak D match, TRBD1 (6 bases). The CDR3 length is 16 residues. V was shortened by 3 bases and J by 4 bases, with 20 bases between the two germline ends. The germline V gene encodes CDR1 SGHKS and CDR2 YYEKEE (reference sequence). CDR3 coding DNA: TGTGCCAGCAGCTACAGGGCCTCCGTCGCGTCTTACGAGCAGTACTTC. Translated: CASSYRASVASYEQYF.

The chain employs TRBV18 and TRBJ2-1; 12 bases fit TRBD1. Germline V gene sequence: CDR1 KGHSH, CDR2 LQKENI. V was pared by 2 bases and J by 8 bases, with 10 bases of the junction left unmatched. The CDR3 contains 17 residues. The CDR3 DNA sequence: TGTGCCAGCTCACCAAGAGGGACAGGGGGCTTGAACGATGAGCAGTTCTTC. Translation: CASSPRGTGGLNDEQFF. Full variable domain (missing parts from reference TRBV18 and TRBJ2-1): NAGVMQNPRHLVRRRGQEARLRCSPMKGHSHVYWYRQLPEEGLKFMVYLQKENIIDESGMPKERFSAEFPKEGPSILRIQQVVRGDSAAYFCASSPRGTGGLNDEQFFGPGTRLTVL.

The chain uses TRBV7-2 and TRBJ2-1, with TRBD2 as a possible D gene (5 bases). The V and J ends lost 2 bases and 10 bases respectively, with 12 bases between them. Germline assignment: CDR1 SGHTA and CDR2 FQGNSA. The CDR3 contains 13 residues. The CDR3 here is CASSLTFPGEQFF. The CDR3 nucleotides are TGTGCCAGCAGCTTAACGTTTCCGGGGGAGCAGTTCTTC.

The rearrangement joins TRBV13 to TRBJ2-7, with TRBD1 matching 7 bases. CDR1 and CDR2 from the germline V gene are PRHDT and FYEKMQ (reference sequence). V gave up 5 bases and J gave up 3 bases; unmatched junction bases: 7. The CDR3 is made up of 14 amino acids. The CDR3 DNA sequence: TGTGCCAGCAGCCTAGACGGACAGGACTACGAGCAGTACTTC. It translates to CASSLDGQDYEQYF.

V is TRBV14 and J is TRBJ1-2; D might be TRBD1 (6 bases). Per the germline V gene, CDR1 is SGHDN and CDR2 is FVKESK. The CDR3 sequence is 14 residues long. Between the trimmed V and J ends, which lost 2 bases and 2 bases, there was a span of 9 bases. CDR3 loop: CASSQPGQNYGYTF. The CDR3 bases are TGTGCCAGCAGCCAACCGGGACAAAACTATGGCTACACCTTC. Based on the CDR3 plus reference TRBV14 and TRBJ1-2, the full variable domain is EAGVTQFPSHSVIEKGQTVTLRCDPISGHDNLYWYRRVMGKEIKFLLHFVKESKQDESGMPNNRFLAERTGGTYSTLKVQPAELEDSGVYFCASSQPGQNYGYTFGSGTRLTVV.

The chain combines TRBV9 with TRBJ2-5; D possibly corresponds to TRBD2 (6 bases). Germline V CDR1 and CDR2: SGDLS, YYNGEE. The V gene lost 0 bases and the J gene lost 5 bases, with 11 bases spanning the gap. The CDR3 runs 14 residues. The CDR3 loop is CASSVGSGGETQYF. DNA for the CDR3: TGTGCCAGCAGCGTAGGCAGTGGAGGGGAGACCCAGTACTTC.

This clone was picked up one time. The V call is TRBV15, the J call TRBJ1-2, with 9 nucleotides matching TRBD1. Trimming took 3 bases from V and 1 from J; bases not matched to a gene: 12. Per germline, CDR1 LNHNV and CDR2 YYDKDF (reference sequence). The CDR3 loop spans 18 amino acids. The CDR3 DNA reads as TGTGCCACCAGCAGTAAGCCGGGACAGGGAAGGATTAACTATGGCTACACCTTC. This gives the protein CATSSKPGQGRINYGYTF.

The V gene is TRBV6-5, the J gene TRBJ1-2, with a tentative D call TRBD1 (5 bases). CDR3 length: 14 amino acids. Germline CDR1 reads MNHEY; CDR2 reads SVGAGI. V was clipped by 8 bases and J by 2 bases, with 15 bases between them. CDR3 loop: CASSGGAGNYGYTF. Here the CDR3 DNA reads TGTGCCAGCTCCGGAGGGGCAGGAAACTATGGCTACACCTTC.

This clone was counted once. The V gene is TRBV19, the J gene TRBJ2-3; D gene uncertain. The V gene's germline CDR1 is LNHDA and CDR2 SQIVND (reference sequence). The CDR3 runs to 15 residues. V lost 3 bases and J 6 bases, leaving 16 bases between the germline ends. CDR3 amino acids: CASSIGRLTQDTQYF. The CDR3 bases are TGTGCCAGTAGTATTGGAAGACTCACTCAGGATACGCAGTATTTT.